This T cell receptor (beta chain) was sequenced in a study of blood T cells in healthy people across ages. Notes on the study in general: Any conclusive comparison of naive versus antigen-experienced cells was prevented by using unsorted PBMCs.

Donors were systemically healthy Caucasian individuals from Russia aged about 6 to 95 years. Each donor had 9 to 10 milliliters of peripheral blood drawn. A sample-barcoded 5' primer and a J-beta primer mix were used in a second PCR of roughly 7 to 12 cycles. MiXCR, run by TCRdb on the 5' RACE reads, gives a single entry per CDR3 protein. The top ten hold around 8% of the sample, which has some 1.4 million distinct CDR3 sequences, about 40% seen once. As for this clonotype: Antigen specificity is unknown.

The TCR comes from a woman aged 18-35 years in good health. Sequenced sample: blood.

The CDR3 reads CASSLEAGRGGGSYEQYF. The CDR3 DNA sequence: TGCGCCAGCAGCTTGGAGGCAGGTCGGGGGGGTGGGTCCTACGAGCAGTACTTC. The V and J genes are TRBV5-1 and TRBJ2-5; 8 nucleotides agree with TRBD2. The J call may not be correct, given that the DNA end is closer to TRBJ2-7. The V gene's germline CDR1 is SGHRS and CDR2 YFSETQ. The CDR3 contains 18 residues.